This T cell receptor (beta chain) was profiled in a study of T-cell reconstitution after alpha-beta-depleted transplantation in children. During its preparation, the TCRbeta library received unique molecular identifiers. In TCRdb, the PCR reads were re-called with MiXCR into one record per CDR3 protein. The sample yields about 500,000 distinct CDR3 sequences, approximately 32% seen once. This clonotype was detected a few times. Germline CDR1 is KGHSH and CDR2 is LQKENI. V lost 1 base to trimming and J lost 1 base, with 10 bases between them. CDR3 length: 15 residues. The sequence was obtained from a human donor who donated a stem cell graft to a child with aplastic anemia. The sample was PBMCs from the stem cell graft donor, taken from the stem cell graft. The chain is built from TRBV18 and TRBJ1-1; no clear D. The DNA for the CDR3 is TGTGCCAGCTCACCACTGGGCCAGTCGAACACTGAAGCTTTCTTT. Translating it yields CASSPLGQSNTEAFF.